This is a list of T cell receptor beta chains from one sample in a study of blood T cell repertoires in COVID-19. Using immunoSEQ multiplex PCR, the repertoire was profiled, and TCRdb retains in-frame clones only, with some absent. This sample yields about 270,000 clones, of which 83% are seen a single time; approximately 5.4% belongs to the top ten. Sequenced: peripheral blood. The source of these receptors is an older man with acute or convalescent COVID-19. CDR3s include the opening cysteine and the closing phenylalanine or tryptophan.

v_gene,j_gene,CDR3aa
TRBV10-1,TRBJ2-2,CASSASTSGAGELFF
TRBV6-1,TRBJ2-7,CASSEVGTGGYEQYF
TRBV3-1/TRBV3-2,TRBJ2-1,CASSLAGIYNEQFF
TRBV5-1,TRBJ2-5,CASSLGFGQETQYF
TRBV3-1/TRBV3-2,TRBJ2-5,CASSLRGNQETQYF
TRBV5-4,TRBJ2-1,CASSSRTSGAHNEQFF
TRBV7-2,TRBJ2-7,CASSPPPGAYEQYF
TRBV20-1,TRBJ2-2,CSASPLAGSNTGELFF
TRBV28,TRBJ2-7,CASSLTGAVSYEQYF
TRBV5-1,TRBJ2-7,CASSYGRTEVYEQYF
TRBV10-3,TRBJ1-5,CAISDGSNQPQHF
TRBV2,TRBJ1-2,CATSMTGGDGYTF
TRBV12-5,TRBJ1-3,CASGPWTGAGNTIYF
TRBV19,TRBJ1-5,CASSTTVNQPQHF
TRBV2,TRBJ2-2,CASSDKAGGTGELFF
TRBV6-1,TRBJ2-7,CASSEALTRAGGVYEQYF
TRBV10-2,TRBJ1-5,CASSAGWGGGNQPQHF